One T cell receptor (beta chain) is described in this entry. Which antigen it targets is not known. Base qualities are not provided; no much larger clone lies one nucleotide away. Using the deep immunoSEQ assay, TCR CDR3 regions were amplified from genomic DNA by multiplex PCR. Genomic DNA extracted from each cell subset was distributed evenly over all wells of several immunoSEQ 96-well plates, and each plate served as one replicate. Each replicate PCR for sorted subsets received roughly 200 ng genomic DNA, equal to about 30,000 T cell genomes. Purified libraries were measured with a Qubit 3.0 fluorometer, size-checked on a Bioanalyzer 2100, and measured again with the KAPA Library Quantification kit. Every immunoSEQ 96-well plate was sequenced on a separate single-read 150-cycle Illumina NextSeq 550 flow cell. The authors' analysis ran thus. Because the immunoSEQ output held only junctional sequences and lacked quality scores, the filtering could not match the filtering applied to full-length reads. To assign V/J genes and CDR3, sequences were annotated against IMGT germline references using PyIR, a Python wrapper for IgBLAST v1.9. Reads with weak V/J assignments (E-value above 1e-6), missing CDR3, stop codons, out-of-frame junctions, or ambiguous translated residues were removed. V3J clonotypes were defined as sequences sharing an identical inferred V gene, J gene, and CDR3 amino acid sequence. The percentage overlap between two repertoires was calculated by dividing the number of shared unique clonotypes by the size of the smaller repertoire. RTK rarefaction, the Chao1 estimator, and Recon v2.1 estimates of unobserved clonotypes were used to assess repertoire richness. Generation probabilities were computed with OLGA for all TCRbeta clonotypes obtained by the gDNA method from a few donors. TCRdb obtained this table from immuneACCESS and retained in-frame rearrangements with V and J assigned. These tables miss some clones; where compared with another copy, unresolved V genes account for less than half of the shortfall, and the remainder is unexplained. V, J and clone size are taken as reported in that table, and D and trimming were inferred from the DNA itself. The sample contains 2 million to 2.5 million clones, 92% of them found a single time. The ten largest clones add up to approximately 0.41% of the sample.

V is shortened by 5 bases, J by 5 bases, and the region joining them spans 18 bases. The germline V gene specifies SGHTA as CDR1 and FQGNSA as CDR2. The CDR3, from cysteine to phenylalanine, totals 15 residues. Only CDR3 DNA remains: 45 bases, in frame from the first base. These data are taken from a study of shared clonotypes between healthy human individuals (dated by TCRdb to about 2020). At the level of the whole study: Three men and a couple of women, aged 18 to 49 years, made up the cohort. For each donor, CD4 naive and CD4 memory were each run on three plates, CD8 naive on two plates, and CD8 memory on one plate. To estimate repertoire size and how much clonotype sharing occurs between individuals, the study deeply sequenced the blood TCR repertoires of about five healthy adults. Libraries were prepared and TCR repertoires were sequenced by different laboratories using diverse techniques, in order to increase sequencing depth and limit assay-specific biases. Leukapheresis yielded between about 0.94 and 8.9 billion PBMCs per donor.

Donors were healthy HIV-negative adults with no recently reported acute infections or vaccinations. Only Caucasian adults living in Nashville, Tennessee, USA were represented among the donors. CD4+ T cells were enriched by magnetic negative selection, after which naive cells were positively selected on CD45RA and the negative fraction was taken as the memory subset. Blood was collected by leukapheresis, and PBMCs were isolated by Ficoll-Histopaque density gradient centrifugation and then cryopreserved in liquid nitrogen vapor phase. Purity and quantity of every magnetically sorted T cell population were checked by analytical flow cytometry. From each sorted fraction, genomic DNA was isolated and quantified by UV absorbance on a Nanodrop 2000c. What the work shows at the level of the full study, not this receptor alone: Higher generation probabilities were observed for clonotypes shared by all four sorted-subset donors than for non-shared clonotypes. Pairwise subsampling indicated that sequencing depth was expected to affect the degree of clonotype sharing among donors. Larger estimated clonotype richness was generally found for naive subsets than for memory subsets. Because the study included a small number of donors, the genetic and exposure-history diversity represented was limited. Rarefaction of sorted-subset datasets indicated incomplete sequencing despite the large sequencing depth. Sampling was limited to blood, and TCR repertoires in tissue likely differ from TCR repertoires in blood. Across a handful of donors, 5% to 6% of naive CD4, more than 3% of naive CD8, 2.3% of memory CD4, and 0.4% of memory CD8 clonotypes were shared.

Sequenced: naive CD4+ T cells from PBMCs. Explained via the paper, the cell subset or site label denotes: CD45RA+ positively selected. This chain is built from TRBV7-2 and TRBJ2-5; a tentative D call is TRBD2 (6 bases match). This TCR was sampled from a man aged 18-30 years in good health. Some clones in this sample may be carry-over from other donors' samples. In nucleotide form, the sequence is TGTGCCAGCAGCCTCGGACTAACCCCAAGGGAGACCCAGTACTTC. This is translated as CASSLGLTPRETQYF.